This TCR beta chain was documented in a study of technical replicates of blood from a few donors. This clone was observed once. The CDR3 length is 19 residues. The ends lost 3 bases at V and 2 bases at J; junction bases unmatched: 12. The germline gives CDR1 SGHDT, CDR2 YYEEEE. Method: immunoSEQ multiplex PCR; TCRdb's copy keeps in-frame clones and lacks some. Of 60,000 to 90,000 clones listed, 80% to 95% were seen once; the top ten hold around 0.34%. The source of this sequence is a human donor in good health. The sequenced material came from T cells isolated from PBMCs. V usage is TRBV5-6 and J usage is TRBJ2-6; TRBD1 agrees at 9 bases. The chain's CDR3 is CASSSEGQGSLPGANVLTF. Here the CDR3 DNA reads TGTGCCAGCAGCTCAGAGGGACAGGGTTCCCTCCCTGGGGCCAACGTCCTGACTTTC. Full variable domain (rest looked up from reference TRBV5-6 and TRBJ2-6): DAGVTQSPTHLIKTRGQQVTLRCSPKSGHDTVSWYQQALGQGPQFIFQYYEEEERQRGNFPDRFSGHQFPNYSSELNVNALLLGDSALYLCASSSEGQGSLPGANVLTFGAGSRLTVL.